These 29 T cell receptor beta chains were all obtained from the same sample, sequenced in a study of early T cells in non-severe SARS-CoV-2 infection. One entry per CDR3 protein results from TCRdb running MiXCR on the 5' RACE reads. The sample includes approximately 100,000 distinct CDR3 sequences, about 15% of them seen just once. Source material: whole blood. All receptors come from an adult who was a healthcare worker with PCR-confirmed SARS-CoV-2 infection or an uninfected control (not recorded which).

This chain joins TRBV6-5 and TRBJ2-1; TRBD1 aligns across 9 bases. V trimming: 4 bases; J trimming: 3 bases; junction bases outside the gene matches: 4. The CDR3 totals 15 residues. Germline-derived CDR1 and CDR2 are MNHEY and SVGAGI. CDR3 sequence (DNA): TGTGCCAGCAGTTTCGGACAGGGGTACTACAATGAGCAGTTCTTC. This sequence encodes CASSFGQGYYNEQFF.

This clonotype showed up just a few times. The chain combines TRBV6-2 or TRBV6-3 with TRBJ1-2; 7 nucleotides match TRBD1. The V gene end was trimmed by 6 bases and the J gene end by 4 bases; junction bases not matched to a gene: 5. Germline CDR1 MNHEY, CDR2 SVGEGT. The CDR3 contains 13 residues. CDR3 DNA: TGTGCCAGCAGAATCGGACAGGTCTATGGCTACACCTTC. Translating it yields CASRIGQVYGYTF.

Ten or more counts support this clonotype. V usage is TRBV4-1 and J usage is TRBJ2-7, with TRBD2 matching over 15 bases. CDR1 and CDR2 (germline): MGHRA, YSYEKL. The length of the CDR3 is 17 residues. J was trimmed by 4 bases and V by 1 base; bases with no gene match: 5. CDR3 region: CASSQAGLAGGLYEQYF. The CDR3 DNA reads as TGCGCCAGCAGCCAAGCTGGACTAGCGGGGGGGTTATACGAGCAGTACTTC.

The chain joins TRBV7-9 to TRBJ1-2; D not resolved. The CDR3 sequence is 13 residues long. Looked up from germline, CDR1 is SEHNR and CDR2 is FQNEAQ (reference sequence). Deletions cut 5 bases from V and 6 bases from J, with 13 bases between. The CDR3 coding sequence is TGTGCCAGCAGCCTACCCAACACTCATGGCTACACCTTC. This gives the protein CASSLPNTHGYTF.

The V gene is TRBV5-1, the J gene TRBJ2-3, with a possible D match to TRBD2 (5 bases). V lost 7 bases and J 2 bases, leaving 17 bases between the germline ends. The CDR3 runs 15 residues. Germline V CDR1 and CDR2: SGHRS, YFSETQ. CDR3 protein: CASGIEGTYTDTQYF. CDR3 in DNA: TGCGCCAGCGGGATCGAGGGTACCTACACAGATACGCAGTATTTT.

In its sample, this clonotype was seen a few times. V gene TRBV11-3 combines with J gene TRBJ2-2; TRBD2 aligns across 11 bases. The CDR3 spans 15 residues. V shed 5 bases, J shed 3 bases, and the junction held 2 bases outside the gene matches. From germline, CDR1 is SGHNT and CDR2 YENEEA. CDR3 bases: TGTGCCAGCAGCCCGGGACTAGCGGACACCGGGGAGCTGTTTTTT. It codes for CASSPGLADTGELFF.

The chain recombines TRBV2 with TRBJ2-3; D call uncertain. Deletions cut 3 bases from V and 1 base from J, with 5 bases between. Germline V gene data show CDR1 as SNHLY and CDR2 as FYNNEI. The CDR3 totals 13 residues. The CDR3 DNA sequence: TGTGCCAGCAGTGAGGGCCGCACAGATACGCAGTATTTT. Its translation is CASSEGRTDTQYF.

The CDR3 sequence: CSATPRVSTDTQYF. In nucleotides, the CDR3 is TGCAGTGCTACCCCCAGGGTTAGCACAGATACGCAGTATTTT. The chain carries TRBV20-1 and TRBJ2-3, with D perhaps TRBD1 (5 bases). This CDR3 has 14 amino acids. The V end was cut by 4 bases, the J end by 0 bases, with 11 bases between. CDR1 and CDR2 from the germline V gene are DFQATT and SNEGSKA (reference sequence).

This clonotype showed up many times. This chain's CDR3 is CASKPGQKGHEQFF. The CDR3 coding sequence is TGTGCCAGCAAACCCGGACAGAAGGGCCATGAGCAGTTCTTC. This chain connects TRBV6-2 or TRBV6-3 to TRBJ2-1, with D perhaps TRBD1 (6 bases). Germline-derived CDR1 and CDR2 are MNHEY and SVGEGT. There are 14 residues in the CDR3. Trimming stripped 7 bases from V and 8 bases from J, with 18 bases between.

The chain carries TRBV24-1 and TRBJ2-7; 8 bases map to TRBD1. The CDR3 is 16 residues long. Germline assignment: CDR1 KGHDR and CDR2 SFDVKD. Losses at the gene ends were 4 bases for V and 2 bases for J; bases not matched to a gene: 9. The CDR3 DNA follows: TGTGCCACCAGTGACATCCCGGGACAGGACCCCTACGAGCAGTACTTC. This sequence encodes CATSDIPGQDPYEQYF.

The genes are TRBV27 and TRBJ2-5, with 7 positions matching TRBD2. Germline V lookup: CDR1 MNHEY, CDR2 SMNVEV (reference sequence). Trimming at V came to 5 bases and at J to 9 bases, leaving 18 bases not matched to a gene. CDR3 length equals 16 residues. The CDR3 here is CASSPTGPAFGGAQYF. For the CDR3, the DNA is TGTGCCAGCAGTCCCACCGGTCCCGCTTTTGGGGGGGCCCAGTACTTC.

This clonotype was seen a few times. The rearrangement joins TRBV6-1 to TRBJ2-1; no clear D. The CDR3 is made up of 14 amino acids. V was pared by 3 bases and J by 4 bases, with 10 bases between. Germline V gene data show CDR1 as MNHNS and CDR2 as SASEGT. The DNA of the CDR3 is TGTGCCAGCAGTGAGTGGGGTAGTTACAATGAGCAGTTCTTC. Translated, it gives CASSEWGSYNEQFF.

This clonotype was seen many times. The gene calls are TRBV20-1 and TRBJ1-1; D is ambiguous. The CDR3 runs 13 residues. The V end was cut by 3 bases, the J end by 1 base, with 9 bases between. Germline loops: CDR1 DFQATT, CDR2 SNEGSKA (reference sequence). The CDR3 sequence: CSASKAGNTEAFF. The CDR3 DNA follows: TGCAGTGCTAGTAAGGCAGGGAACACTGAAGCTTTCTTT.

The chain is built from TRBV28 and TRBJ1-3; D gene unclear. The ends were cut back, 3 bases at V and 10 bases at J, with 7 bases in the middle. The CDR3 runs 11 residues. Germline CDR1 MDHEN, CDR2 SYDVKM. Here the CDR3 DNA reads TGTGCCAGCAGTTTGGAAAGGACCATATATTTT. It codes for CASSLERTIYF.

This clonotype appeared many times. V is TRBV6-1 and J is TRBJ1-6, with TRBD1 identical over 11 bases. V was pared by 2 bases and J by 9 bases, with 6 bases of the junction left unmatched. Germline V lookup: CDR1 MNHNS, CDR2 SASEGT. This CDR3 has 16 amino acids. This chain's CDR3 is CASSERRDRGSSPLHF. CDR3 sequence (DNA): TGTGCCAGCAGTGAAAGAAGGGACAGGGGGAGTTCACCCCTCCACTTT.

This clonotype was counted ten times or more. This chain joins TRBV18 and TRBJ1-2; 7 nucleotides match TRBD1. This CDR3 is built from 13 residues. V lost 8 bases and J lost 8; bases outside the gene matches: 11. The V gene's germline CDR1 is KGHSH and CDR2 LQKENI. CDR3 DNA sequence: TGTGCCAGCCACGGGACAGCCCGCCCAGGCTACACCTTC. This encodes CASHGTARPGYTF. Full variable domain (rest looked up from reference TRBV18 and TRBJ1-2): NAGVMQNPRHLVRRRGQEARLRCSPMKGHSHVYWYRQLPEEGLKFMVYLQKENIIDESGMPKERFSAEFPKEGPSILRIQQVVRGDSAAYFCASHGTARPGYTFGSGTRLTVV.

The chain uses TRBV18 and TRBJ2-1; no reliable D call. The CDR3 contains 14 residues. V gave up 2 bases and J gave up 5 bases, with 10 bases separating them. CDR1 is KGHSH, CDR2 LQKENI, per germline. CDR3 sequence reads: CASSPWSRNNEQFF. For the CDR3, the DNA is TGTGCCAGCTCACCATGGAGTAGGAACAATGAGCAGTTCTTC.

The V call is TRBV9, the J call TRBJ2-2, with 11 bases that match TRBD2. V was pared by 0 bases and J by 6 bases, with 4 bases of the junction left unmatched. The germline V gene encodes CDR1 SGDLS and CDR2 YYNGEE. CDR3 length: 16 residues. CDR3 sequence (DNA): TGTGCCAGCAGCGTAGGGGTGACTAGCGGGGCCGGGGAGCTGTTTTTT. Amino acid sequence: CASSVGVTSGAGELFF.

This clonotype was seen at least ten times. The chain carries TRBV6-2 or TRBV6-3 and TRBJ2-7, with D maybe TRBD2 (5 bases). The V end was cut by 2 bases, the J end by 0 bases, with 14 bases between. The CDR3 consists of 16 residues. Germline V gene data show CDR1 as MNHEY and CDR2 as SVGEGT. CDR3 DNA: TGTGCCAGCAGTTACGGAGGTTATCGCAGCTCCTACGAGCAGTACTTC. Its protein product is CASSYGGYRSSYEQYF.

This clonotype has more than one count but fewer than ten. This chain uses TRBV5-4 with TRBJ2-7; 9 bases line up with TRBD1. The CDR3 consists of 15 residues. J lost 2 bases, V lost 4 bases, and 7 bases had no gene match. CDR1 and CDR2 (germline): SGHNT, YYREEE (reference sequence). The chain's CDR3 is CASSEGQGAPYEQYF. The CDR3 nucleotides are TGTGCCAGCAGCGAGGGACAGGGAGCCCCCTACGAGCAGTACTTC.

V is TRBV6-2 or TRBV6-3 and J is TRBJ1-1, with 9 nucleotides matching TRBD1. CDR1 and CDR2 from the germline V gene are MNHEY and SVGEGT. Trimming took 3 bases from V and 1 from J; bases not matched to a gene: 3. CDR3 length: 15 amino acids. The CDR3 spells CASSYPGQGNTEAFF. The CDR3 DNA follows: TGTGCCAGCAGTTATCCGGGACAGGGGAACACTGAAGCTTTCTTT.

This clonotype has only one observation. The V gene is TRBV7-6, the J gene TRBJ1-2; D gene ambiguous. CDR1 and CDR2 from the germline V gene are SGHVS and FNYEAQ. The V end lost 5 bases, the J end lost 4 bases, and 14 bases lay between the germline ends. CDR3 length equals 14 residues. The CDR3 loop reads CASSPRTLGYGYTF. Here the CDR3 DNA reads TGTGCCAGCAGCCCTCGTACCTTAGGCTATGGCTACACCTTC.

This chain uses TRBV5-1 with TRBJ1-1; D remains ambiguous. Looked up from germline, CDR1 is SGHRS and CDR2 is YFSETQ. The CDR3 length is 13 residues. V lost 6 bases, J lost 2 bases, and 11 bases lay in between. CDR3: CASKGSVNTEAFF. CDR3 DNA sequence: TGCGCCAGCAAGGGCAGCGTCAACACTGAAGCTTTCTTT.

V usage is TRBV19 and J usage is TRBJ2-7; the match to TRBD1 covers 7 bases. CDR1 LNHDA and CDR2 SQIVND come from the germline V gene (reference sequence). The CDR3 length is 13 residues. V trimming: 4 bases; J trimming: 3 bases; junction bases outside the gene matches: 3. CDR3 loop: CASSSSGGYEQYF. The CDR3 DNA reads TGTGCCAGTAGTAGCTCAGGGGGCTACGAGCAGTACTTC. The full variable domain, rest sourced from reference TRBV19 and TRBJ2-7, is DGGITQSPKYLFRKEGQNVTLSCEQNLNHDAMYWYRQDPGQGLRLIYYSQIVNDFQKGDIAEGYSVSREKKESFPLTVTSAQKNPTAFYLCASSSSGGYEQYFGPGTRLTVT.

The V gene is TRBV5-1, the J gene TRBJ1-1, with 10 bases matching TRBD1. V shed 3 bases, J shed 6 bases, and the junction held 2 bases outside the gene matches. The germline V gene has CDR1 SGHRS and CDR2 YFSETQ. This CDR3 region has 13 residues. The CDR3: CASSWDRGSEAFF. Written as DNA, the CDR3 is TGCGCCAGCAGCTGGGACAGGGGCTCTGAAGCTTTCTTT.

This clonotype was seen only a few times. The V gene is TRBV10-3, the J gene TRBJ1-2; the match to TRBD1 covers 7 bases. The CDR3 spans 13 residues. V lost 6 bases, J lost 2 bases, and 3 bases stayed unmatched. Germline V gene sequence: CDR1 ENHRY, CDR2 SYGVKD. CDR3 residues: CAISRGQNYGYTF. The DNA of the CDR3 is TGTGCCATCAGCAGGGGACAGAACTATGGCTACACCTTC.

The genes are TRBV27 and TRBJ2-7; no clear D gene. Per the germline V gene, CDR1 is MNHEY and CDR2 is SMNVEV (reference sequence). V gave up 6 bases and J gave up 3 bases, with 18 bases separating them. This CDR3 contains 15 residues. CDR3 sequence: CASSPGANLFYEQYF. CDR3 nucleotide sequence: TGTGCCAGCAGCCCTGGCGCCAACTTATTCTACGAGCAGTACTTC.

This clonotype was picked up a small number of times. The rearrangement uses TRBV4-1 and TRBJ2-1; perhaps TRBD1 as D (6 bases). V was pared by 7 bases and J by 7 bases, with 20 bases between. Germline V gene sequence: CDR1 MGHRA, CDR2 YSYEKL. The CDR3 extends over 15 amino acids. CDR3 amino acids: CASTKTSGATNEQFF. The CDR3 DNA reads TGCGCCAGCACCAAGACCTCAGGGGCCACGAATGAGCAGTTCTTC.

The V call is TRBV7-9, the J call TRBJ1-1, with D tentatively TRBD1 (5 bases). V was cut by 3 bases and J by 3 bases, with 11 bases left in between. CDR1 is SEHNR, CDR2 FQNEAQ, per germline (reference sequence). The CDR3 totals 14 residues. The CDR3 sequence: CASSLLPGHTEAFF. Written as DNA, the CDR3 is TGTGCCAGCAGCTTGCTCCCGGGACACACTGAAGCTTTCTTT.